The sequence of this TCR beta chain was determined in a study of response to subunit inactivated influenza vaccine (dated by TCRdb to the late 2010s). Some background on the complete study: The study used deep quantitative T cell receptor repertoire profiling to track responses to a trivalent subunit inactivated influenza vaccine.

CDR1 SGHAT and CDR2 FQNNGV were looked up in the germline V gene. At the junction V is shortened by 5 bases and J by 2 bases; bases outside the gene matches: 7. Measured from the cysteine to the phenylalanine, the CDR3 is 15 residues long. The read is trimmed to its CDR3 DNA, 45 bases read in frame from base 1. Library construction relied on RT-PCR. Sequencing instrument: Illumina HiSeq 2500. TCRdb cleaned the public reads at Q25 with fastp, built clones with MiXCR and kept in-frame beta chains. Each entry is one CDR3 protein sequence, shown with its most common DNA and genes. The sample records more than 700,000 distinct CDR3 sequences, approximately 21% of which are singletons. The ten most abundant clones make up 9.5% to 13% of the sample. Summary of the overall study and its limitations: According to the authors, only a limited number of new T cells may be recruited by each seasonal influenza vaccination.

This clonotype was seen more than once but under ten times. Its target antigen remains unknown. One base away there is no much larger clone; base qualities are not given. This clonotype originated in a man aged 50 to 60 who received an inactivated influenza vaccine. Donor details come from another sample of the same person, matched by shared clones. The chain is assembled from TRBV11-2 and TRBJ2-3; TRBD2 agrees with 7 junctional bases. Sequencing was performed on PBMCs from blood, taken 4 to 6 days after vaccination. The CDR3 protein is CASSPFGGFTDTQYF. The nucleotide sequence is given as TGTGCCAGCAGCCCTTTCGGGGGGTTCACAGATACGCAGTATTTT.